Sequencing of this T cell receptor beta chain was carried out in a study of somatic mutations in cytotoxic T cells in rheumatoid arthritis. Findings and limits, study-wide: No correction for multiple comparisons was applied to the slight TRBV07 underrepresentation in rheumatoid arthritis patients. Between rheumatoid arthritis patients and age-matched healthy controls, CD8+ T-cell clonality showed no significant difference.

The table came from immunoSEQ multiplex PCR; TCRdb's copy has only in-frame clones and leaves some out. This sample has some 19,000 clones, with around four fifths found just once. Note on this clone: Its antigen remains unidentified.

Trimming removed 1 base at V and 2 bases at J, with 10 bases between. The CDR3 runs 15 residues. Germline V lookup: CDR1 MGHRA, CDR2 YSYEKL. Positively selected by magnetic beads, CD4+ and CD8+ cells were purity-checked by flow cytometry. This clonotype was sampled from a man aged 18-30 years with rheumatoid arthritis. The chain carries TRBV4-1 and TRBJ2-3; D might be TRBD2 (5 bases). Sequencing was performed on CD8+ T cells sorted from blood. CDR3 DNA sequence: TGCGCCAGCAGCCAAGTCGGGGTGCCCACAGATACGCAGTATTTT. Translation: CASSQVGVPTDTQYF.